The source of this T cell receptor beta chain is a study of T cells in Graves' hyperthyroidism and ophthalmopathy. This clonotype was counted many times. Researchers took RNA transcripts and amplified the TCR beta CDR3 regions from them. TCR CDR3 regions were first amplified by RT-PCR with HTBI primers. TCRdb fed the multiplex PCR reads into MiXCR, producing one record per CDR3 protein. The data contain approximately 640,000 distinct CDR3 sequences, 17% of them seen just once; the ten biggest clones take up roughly 16%. Trimming pared 4 bases from V and 0 bases from J, leaving 13 bases between. The CDR3 covers 15 residues. Patients were excluded for uncontrolled infection, other autoimmune disease, pregnancy or lactation. Using over 8.5 ml of fresh peripheral blood, PBMCs were prepared.

Sequenced: blood. The chain employs TRBV12-3 or TRBV12-4 and TRBJ2-7; no clear D gene. This clonotype was obtained from a man aged 50-59 years with Graves' hyperthyroidism. The CDR3 coding sequence is TGTGCCAGCAGTTCACAAGAGTTAAGCTCCTACGAGCAGTACTTC. This translates into CASSSQELSSYEQYF.